This TCR beta chain was captured by sequencing in a study of CD8 T cell repertoires and HIV-1 epitope variants. About the study: Autologous T cell-negative cells served as antigen-presenting cells in equal numbers. An uncultured baseline aliquot held 1M T cells.

The table came from immunoSEQ multiplex PCR; TCRdb's copy has only in-frame clones and leaves some out. Among roughly 6,000 clones, approximately 65% were seen once, and the ten largest hold roughly two fifths. Of note for this clone: Its specificity is not known.

The CDR3 loop spans 15 amino acids. Germline assignment: CDR1 LNHDA and CDR2 SQIVND (reference sequence). The V and J ends lost 1 base and 7 bases, in that order; junction bases with no gene match: 4. The receptor comes from a male donor with HIV. The chain links TRBV19 to TRBJ2-1; TRBD1 agrees at 10 bases. The specimen sequenced was cultured CD8+ T cells derived from PBMCs. CDR3 sequence reads: CASSIGQGAYNEQFF. The CDR3 DNA reads as TGTGCCAGTAGTATAGGACAGGGGGCATATAATGAGCAGTTCTTC.